This T cell receptor beta chain stems from a study of Ad26.COV2.S vaccination and SARS-CoV-2 variants. Study results and caveats: The analyses of TCR breadth and depth may have understated the size of total T cell responses.

Treatment described: some 20 received Ad26.COV2.S at low or high dose, single or two shots; roughly 5 received placebo; per-sample allocation not given. The samples date from day 63 after the first vaccine or placebo injection. Generated by immunoSEQ multiplex PCR, the TCRdb table keeps only in-frame clones and is missing some. This table holds hundreds of thousands of clones, 75% to 90% found once. A remark on this clone: The antigen is undetermined.

V lost 5 bases to trimming and J lost 5 bases, with 9 bases between them. There are 13 residues in the CDR3. Per the germline V gene, CDR1 is MNHEY and CDR2 is SVGAGI. Sample: peripheral blood, taken in a trial of Ad26.COV2.S vaccine versus placebo. This TCR derives from a person aged 18 to 59 who received the Ad26.COV2.S COVID-19 vaccine or a placebo. V is TRBV6-5 and J is TRBJ2-2; D is uncertain. The DNA of the CDR3 is TGTGCCAGCAGTCACCCGTCTACCGGGGAGCTGTTTTTT. Translating it yields CASSHPSTGELFF.